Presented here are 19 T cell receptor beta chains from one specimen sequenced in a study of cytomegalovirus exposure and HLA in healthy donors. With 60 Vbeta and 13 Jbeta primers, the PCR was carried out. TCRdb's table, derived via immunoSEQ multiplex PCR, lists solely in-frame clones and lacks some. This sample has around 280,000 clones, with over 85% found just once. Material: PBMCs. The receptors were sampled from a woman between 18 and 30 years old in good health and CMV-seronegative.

The CDR3 here is CASSLTSAYGYTF. CDR3 DNA sequence: TGTGCCAGCAGCTTGACCTCCGCGTATGGCTACACCTTC. J is TRBJ1-2 and V is TRBV5-5, with D uncertain. The V end lost 1 base, the J end lost 5 bases, and 9 bases lay between the germline ends. The CDR3 spans 13 residues. The germline V gene has CDR1 SGHKS and CDR2 YYEKEE (reference sequence).

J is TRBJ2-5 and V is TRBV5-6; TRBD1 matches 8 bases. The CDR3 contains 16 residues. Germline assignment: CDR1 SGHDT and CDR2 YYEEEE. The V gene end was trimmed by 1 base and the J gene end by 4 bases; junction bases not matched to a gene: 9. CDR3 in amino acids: CASSLFGQGGRETQYF. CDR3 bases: TGTGCCAGCAGCTTGTTTGGACAGGGAGGCCGAGAGACCCAGTACTTC.

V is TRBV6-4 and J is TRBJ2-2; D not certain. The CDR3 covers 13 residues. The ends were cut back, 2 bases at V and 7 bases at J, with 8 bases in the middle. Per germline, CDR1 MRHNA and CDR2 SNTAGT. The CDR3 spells CASSDHEFGELFF. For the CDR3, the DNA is TGTGCCAGCAGTGACCACGAGTTCGGGGAGCTGTTTTTT.

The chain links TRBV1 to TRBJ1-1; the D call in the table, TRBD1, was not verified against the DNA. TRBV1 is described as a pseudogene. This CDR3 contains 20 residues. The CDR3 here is CTSSQDWAGRNERMNTEAFF. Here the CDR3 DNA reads TGCACCAGCAGCCAAGATTGGGCAGGGCGTAATGAAAGAATGAACACTGAAGCTTTCTTT.

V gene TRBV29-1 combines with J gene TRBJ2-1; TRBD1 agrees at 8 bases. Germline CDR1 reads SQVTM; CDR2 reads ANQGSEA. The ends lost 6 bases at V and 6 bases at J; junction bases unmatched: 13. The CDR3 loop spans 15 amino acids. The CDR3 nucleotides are TGCAGCGTCTCATCCGGGACAGGCCTAGGCAATGAGCAGTTCTTC. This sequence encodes CSVSSGTGLGNEQFF.

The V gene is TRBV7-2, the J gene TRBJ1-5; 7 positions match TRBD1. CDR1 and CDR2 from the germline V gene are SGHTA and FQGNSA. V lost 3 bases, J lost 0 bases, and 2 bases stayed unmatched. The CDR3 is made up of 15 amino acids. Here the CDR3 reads CASSLGDSSNQPQHF. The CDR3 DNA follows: TGTGCCAGCAGCTTGGGGGACAGTAGCAATCAGCCCCAGCATTTT.

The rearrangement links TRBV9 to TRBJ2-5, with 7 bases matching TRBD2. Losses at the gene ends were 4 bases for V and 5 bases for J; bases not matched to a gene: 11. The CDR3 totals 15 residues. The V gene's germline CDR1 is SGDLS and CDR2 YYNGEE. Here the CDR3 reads CASSRGEGAEETQYF. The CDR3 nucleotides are TGTGCCAGCAGCCGGGGGGAGGGAGCCGAGGAGACCCAGTACTTC.

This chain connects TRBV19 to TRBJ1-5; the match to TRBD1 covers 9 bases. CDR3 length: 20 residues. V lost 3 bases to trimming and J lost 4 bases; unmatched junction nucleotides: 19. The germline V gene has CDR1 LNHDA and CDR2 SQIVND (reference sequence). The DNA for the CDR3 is TGTGCCAGTAGTATCGCCTCCTTGAGGGGACCGGGACAGGGTAATCAGCCCCAGCATTTT. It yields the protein CASSIASLRGPGQGNQPQHF.

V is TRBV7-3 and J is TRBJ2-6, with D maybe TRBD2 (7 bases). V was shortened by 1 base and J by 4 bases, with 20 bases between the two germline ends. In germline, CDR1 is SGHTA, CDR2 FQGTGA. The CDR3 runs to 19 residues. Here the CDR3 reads CASSLRGGPPDAGANVLTF. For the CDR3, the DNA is TGTGCCAGCAGCTTAAGGGGGGGGCCCCCAGATGCCGGGGCCAACGTCCTGACTTTC.

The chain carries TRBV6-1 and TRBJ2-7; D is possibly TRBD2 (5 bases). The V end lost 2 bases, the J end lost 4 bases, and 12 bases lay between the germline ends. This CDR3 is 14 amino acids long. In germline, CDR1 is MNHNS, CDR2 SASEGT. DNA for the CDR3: TGTGCCAGCAGTGAACCAGGACGGAGGTACGAGCAGTACTTC. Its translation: CASSEPGRRYEQYF.

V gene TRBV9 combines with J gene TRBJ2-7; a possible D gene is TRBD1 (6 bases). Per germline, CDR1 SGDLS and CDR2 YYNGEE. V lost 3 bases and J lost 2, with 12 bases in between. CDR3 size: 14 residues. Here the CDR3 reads CASSDEDRPYEQYF. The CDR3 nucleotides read TGTGCCAGCAGCGACGAGGACAGACCCTACGAGCAGTACTTC.

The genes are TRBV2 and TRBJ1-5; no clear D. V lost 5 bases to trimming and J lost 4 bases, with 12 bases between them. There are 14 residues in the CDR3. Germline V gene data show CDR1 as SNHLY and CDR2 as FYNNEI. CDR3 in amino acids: CASSIGVVNQPQHF. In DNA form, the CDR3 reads TGTGCCAGCAGTATCGGAGTGGTTAATCAGCCCCAGCATTTT.

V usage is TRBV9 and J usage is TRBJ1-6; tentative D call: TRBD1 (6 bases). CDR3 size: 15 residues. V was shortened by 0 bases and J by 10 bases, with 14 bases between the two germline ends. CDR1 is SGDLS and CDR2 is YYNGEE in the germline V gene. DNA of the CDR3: TGTGCCAGCAGCGTAGGAGTACAGGGATGGTCACCCCTCCACTTT. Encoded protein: CASSVGVQGWSPLHF.

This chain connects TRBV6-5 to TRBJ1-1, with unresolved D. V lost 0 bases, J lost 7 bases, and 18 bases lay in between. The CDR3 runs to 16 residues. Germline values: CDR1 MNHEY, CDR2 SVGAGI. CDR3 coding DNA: TGTGCCAGCAGTTACTCCGGGGAGGGTCCGGGCCGTGAAGCTTTCTTT. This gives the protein CASSYSGEGPGREAFF.

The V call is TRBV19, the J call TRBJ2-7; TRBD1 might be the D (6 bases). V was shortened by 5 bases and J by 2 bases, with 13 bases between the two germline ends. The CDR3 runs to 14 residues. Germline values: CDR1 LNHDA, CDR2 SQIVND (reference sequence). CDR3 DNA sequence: TGTGCCAGTAGTCCGGGACAAGGGACCTACGAGCAGTACTTC. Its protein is CASSPGQGTYEQYF.

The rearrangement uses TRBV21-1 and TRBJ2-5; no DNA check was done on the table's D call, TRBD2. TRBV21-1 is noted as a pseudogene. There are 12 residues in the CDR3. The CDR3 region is CARGGPPETQYF. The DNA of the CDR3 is TGTGCCAGAGGAGGCCCGCCCGAGACCCAGTACTTC.

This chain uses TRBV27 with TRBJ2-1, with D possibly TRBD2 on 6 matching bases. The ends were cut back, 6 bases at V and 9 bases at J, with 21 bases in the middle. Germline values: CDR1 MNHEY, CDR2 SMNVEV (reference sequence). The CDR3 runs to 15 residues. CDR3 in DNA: TGTGCCAGCAGGGACCGGGACCTAATCGGGGGTGAGCAGTTCTTC. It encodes CASRDRDLIGGEQFF.

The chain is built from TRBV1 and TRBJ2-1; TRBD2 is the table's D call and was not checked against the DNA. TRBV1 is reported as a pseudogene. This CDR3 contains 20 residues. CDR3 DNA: TGCACCAGCAGCCAGGCTCCGGGACTAGCGGGAGAGAGCTCCTACAATGAGCAGTTCTTC. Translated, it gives CTSSQAPGLAGESSYNEQFF.

The CDR3 region has the DNA TGTGCCAGCAGCTTGGCCCCCTCCTACGAGCAGTACTTC. This gives the protein CASSLAPSYEQYF. The chain uses TRBV11-2 and TRBJ2-7; D is unclear. This CDR3 has 13 amino acids. The V and J ends lost 3 bases and 0 bases respectively, with 6 bases between them. Looked up from germline, CDR1 is SGHAT and CDR2 is FQNNGV.